Described below is a single T cell receptor beta chain sequence and its context. Seattle patients were enrolled while actively infected and followed longitudinally. This entry is derived from a study of blood T cell repertoires in COVID-19. Study-wide background: Collection of acute and convalescent COVID-19 samples took place in the United States, Italy and Spain. In each case, the material was cDNA or gDNA derived from T cells, B-cell-depleted T cells, or PBMCs.

V lost 0 bases and J lost 4; bases outside the gene matches: 10. The germline V gene has CDR1 SGHTA and CDR2 FQGTGA. The CDR3 has 18 amino acids. In the original analysis: From reference gene primer amplification, estimates of nucleated cell counts were derived. Profiling relied on immunoSEQ multiplex PCR, and the TCRdb table lists in-frame clones only, not all of them. V and J calls plus clone size are reproduced from that table; the DNA served to infer D and trimming. This sample has a few hundred thousand clones; about 88% occur once, and the top ten carry under 8.5%. This sequence joins TRBV7-3 and TRBJ2-1; 9 bases align to TRBD2. This receptor was obtained from a woman aged 55 to 70 with COVID-19, enrolled during active disease. The sequenced sample was peripheral blood. CDR3 coding DNA: TGTGCCAGCAGCTTAACTATCGCTAGCGGGGCCCCGTACAATGAGCAGTTCTTC. It specifies CASSLTIASGAPYNEQFF.